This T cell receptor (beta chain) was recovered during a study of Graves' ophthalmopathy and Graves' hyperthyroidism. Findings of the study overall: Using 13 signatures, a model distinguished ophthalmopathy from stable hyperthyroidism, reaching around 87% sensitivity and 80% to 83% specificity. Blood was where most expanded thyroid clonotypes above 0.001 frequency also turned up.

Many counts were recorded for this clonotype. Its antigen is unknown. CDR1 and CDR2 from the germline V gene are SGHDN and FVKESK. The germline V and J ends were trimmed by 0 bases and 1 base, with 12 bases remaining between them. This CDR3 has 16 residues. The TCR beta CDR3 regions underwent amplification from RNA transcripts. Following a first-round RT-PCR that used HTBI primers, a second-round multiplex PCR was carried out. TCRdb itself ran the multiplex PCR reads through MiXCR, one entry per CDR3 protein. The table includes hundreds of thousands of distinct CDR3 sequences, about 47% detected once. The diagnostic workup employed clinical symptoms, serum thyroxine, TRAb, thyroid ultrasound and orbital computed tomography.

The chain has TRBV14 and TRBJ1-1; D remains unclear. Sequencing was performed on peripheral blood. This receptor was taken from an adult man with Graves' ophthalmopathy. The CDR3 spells CASSQESRTWNTEAFF. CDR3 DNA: TGTGCCAGCAGCCAAGAAAGTAGGACCTGGAACACTGAAGCTTTCTTT.